This TCR beta chain appears in the sequencing data of a study of response to subunit inactivated influenza vaccine (dated by TCRdb to 2017 to 2018). Background on the whole study: The study used deep quantitative T cell receptor repertoire profiling to track responses to a trivalent subunit inactivated influenza vaccine. The full study reports these points: The authors suggested that each seasonal influenza vaccination may recruit only a limited number of new T cells.

V loses 6 bases at its end and J loses 6 bases; junction bases beyond the gene matches: 8. From a lookup of the germline V gene (reference sequence), CDR1 and CDR2 are GTSNPN and SVGIG. Including cysteine and phenylalanine, the CDR3 has 14 amino acids. Only the CDR3 DNA stays, 42 bases, in frame from base 1. The library was made by RT-PCR. TCRdb lists the instrument as Illumina HiSeq 2500. Starting from the raw public reads, TCRdb applied fastp trimming at Q25, assembled clones with MiXCR and retained in-frame beta chains. For every CDR3 protein sequence, its rows merge into one entry that carries the most common genes and DNA. In this sample the table shows 500,000 to 750,000 distinct CDR3 sequences, roughly 15% of which occur a single time. The biggest ten clones account for approximately 10% of the sample. In its sample, this clonotype was seen a few times. There is no known antigen for this receptor. Base qualities are not at hand, and no much larger clone is one base apart.

This sequence was found in a man aged 45 to 65 who received an inactivated influenza vaccine. Donor details come from another sample of the same person, matched by shared clones. Rearrangement joined TRBV30 to TRBJ2-4; the junction holds 10 bases that match TRBD1. Specimen: PBMCs from blood, collected 12 days after vaccination. CDR3 region: CACNPTGGGNIQYF. The bases read TGTGCCTGCAATCCGACAGGGGGCGGAAACATTCAGTACTTC.